Shown below are 23 T cell receptor beta chains from a single sample sequenced in a study of shared clonotypes between healthy human individuals. Clones were sequenced by immunoSEQ multiplex PCR, and TCRdb holds only the in-frame ones, with some missing. The data show about 2 million clones, with around 96% seen just once and less than 1.5% held by the top ten. Naive CD8 cells lacked CD45RO, underwent positive selection for CCR7 and left out terminally differentiated effector memory CD45RA+ cells. Sequencing was carried out using naive CD8+ T cells sorted from blood. The receptor source for this set is a man aged 18 to 30 in good health.

In this sample, this clone turned up many times. This same CDR3 is encoded by further DNA sequences in the sample. The J gene is TRBJ1-5, the V gene TRBV7-9; D uncertain. Germline CDR1 reads SEHNR; CDR2 reads FQNEAQ (reference sequence). CDR3 length equals 12 residues. Trimming removed 1 base from V and 5 bases from J, with 3 bases in between. The CDR3 loop reads CASSLGDQPQHF. DNA for the CDR3: TGTGCCAGCAGCTTAGGGGATCAGCCCCAGCATTTT.

V usage is TRBV2 and J usage is TRBJ1-5, with TRBD1 as a possible D gene (5 bases). The CDR3 totals 15 residues. V shed 4 bases and J shed 4 bases, with 14 bases lying between them. CDR1 SNHLY and CDR2 FYNNEI come from the germline V gene. The CDR3 DNA follows: TGTGCCAGCAGTGTCTCAGGGTTTAGAAATCAGCCCCAGCATTTT. Protein sequence: CASSVSGFRNQPQHF.

The gene calls are TRBV28 and TRBJ2-7, with D maybe TRBD1 (5 bases). The V gene's germline CDR1 is MDHEN and CDR2 SYDVKM. This CDR3 contains 15 residues. Trimming cost V 6 bases and J 3 bases, with 18 bases left between them. The CDR3 is CASRKTALEIYEQYF. The CDR3 DNA follows: TGTGCCAGCAGAAAGACAGCCTTGGAAATCTACGAGCAGTACTTC.

V is TRBV6-5 and J is TRBJ1-2, with D tentatively TRBD1 (5 bases). V lost 0 bases to trimming and J lost 6 bases, with 11 bases between them. The CDR3 covers 14 residues. Germline CDR1 and CDR2: MNHEY and SVGAGI. The CDR3 region has the DNA TGTGCCAGCAGTTACTCGGAGGGGATGAATGGCTACACCTTC. Residues: CASSYSEGMNGYTF.

V gene TRBV7-9 combines with J gene TRBJ2-7; D unclear. The V end lost 5 bases, the J end lost 3 bases, and 8 bases lay between the germline ends. This CDR3 has 12 residues. Looked up from germline, CDR1 is SEHNR and CDR2 is FQNEAQ (reference sequence). CDR3 region: CASSDGFYEQYF. CDR3 sequence (DNA): TGTGCCAGCAGCGACGGGTTCTACGAGCAGTACTTC.

J is TRBJ2-7 and V is TRBV11-3, with a possible D match to TRBD2 (5 bases). CDR1 SGHNT and CDR2 YENEEA come from the germline V gene. Between the trimmed V and J ends, which lost 1 base and 0 bases, there was a span of 7 bases. The CDR3 covers 14 residues. In DNA form, the CDR3 reads TGTGCCAGCAGCTTAGCGGGGAACTCCTACGAGCAGTACTTC. It is translated as CASSLAGNSYEQYF.

The V and J genes are TRBV28 and TRBJ1-1; D is unclear. The V end lost 3 bases, the J end lost 3 bases, and 14 bases lay between the germline ends. From germline, CDR1 is MDHEN and CDR2 SYDVKM. The CDR3 is 15 residues long. The CDR3 region is CASSFSMGSYTEAFF. The CDR3 DNA reads as TGTGCCAGCAGTTTTAGTATGGGTAGCTACACTGAAGCTTTCTTT.

The CDR3 sequence: CASSLIAGGGAGESYNEQFF. CDR3 DNA: TGTGCCAGCAGTCTAATAGCGGGAGGCGGTGCTGGGGAATCCTACAATGAGCAGTTCTTC. This chain joins TRBV27 and TRBJ2-1; 10 bases fit TRBD2. The germline gives CDR1 MNHEY, CDR2 SMNVEV (reference sequence). The trim removed 5 bases at V and 1 base at J, leaving 17 bases unmatched. The CDR3 spans 20 residues.

This chain uses TRBV4-1 with TRBJ2-1; D possibly corresponds to TRBD2 (5 bases). CDR3 length: 14 residues. Germline V gene lookup returns CDR1 MGHRA and CDR2 YSYEKL. Trimming removed 4 bases at V and 3 bases at J, with 10 bases between. The DNA of the CDR3 is TGCGCCAGCAGCCTTGAAGAGGGCTACAATGAGCAGTTCTTC. This translates into CASSLEEGYNEQFF.

This sequence joins TRBV13 and TRBJ2-7; 7 nucleotides align to TRBD2. Trimming at V came to 5 bases and at J to 2 bases, leaving 9 bases not matched to a gene. Germline V gene sequence: CDR1 PRHDT, CDR2 FYEKMQ (reference sequence). This CDR3 has 15 amino acids. The CDR3 loop is CASSPRGLAAYEQYF. The CDR3, as DNA: TGTGCCAGCAGCCCCCGCGGGCTAGCGGCCTACGAGCAGTACTTC.

This chain connects TRBV5-4 to TRBJ2-2, with TRBD2 as a possible D gene (6 bases). The CDR3 extends over 16 amino acids. CDR1 and CDR2 (germline): SGHNT, YYREEE (reference sequence). Between the trimmed V and J ends, which lost 1 base and 6 bases, there was a span of 16 bases. The CDR3 DNA follows: TGTGCCAGCAGCTTGTTTGGGCGGGGAGGCGCCGGGGAGCTGTTTTTT. Protein: CASSLFGRGGAGELFF. Looking up the rest from reference TRBV5-4 and TRBJ2-2 gives the full variable domain: ETGVTQSPTHLIKTRGQQVTLRCSSQSGHNTVSWYQQALGQGPQFIFQYYREEENGRGNFPPRFSGLQFPNYSSELNVNALELDDSALYLCASSLFGRGGAGELFFGEGSRLTVL.

The J gene is TRBJ2-5, the V gene TRBV6-1, with unresolved D. CDR1 is MNHNS, CDR2 SASEGT, per germline. The CDR3 loop spans 14 amino acids. The V end was cut by 3 bases, the J end by 2 bases, with 10 bases between. The CDR3 reads CASSDITEQETQYF. The CDR3, as DNA: TGTGCCAGCAGTGATATTACTGAGCAAGAGACCCAGTACTTC.

The chain joins TRBV30 to TRBJ2-6, with D maybe TRBD1 (6 bases). The CDR3 spans 15 residues. The V end lost 1 base, the J end lost 2 bases, and 9 bases lay between the germline ends. Germline V gene sequence: CDR1 GTSNPN, CDR2 SVGIG (reference sequence). CDR3 residues: CAWSGWDTGANVLTF. CDR3 nucleotides: TGTGCCTGGAGTGGGTGGGACACTGGGGCCAACGTCCTGACTTTC.

The chain is built from TRBV6-5 and TRBJ2-7, with D perhaps TRBD2 (6 bases). Between the trimmed V and J ends, which lost 4 bases and 2 bases, there was a span of 12 bases. The CDR3 length is 14 residues. Germline assignment: CDR1 MNHEY and CDR2 SVGAGI. CDR3 sequence (DNA): TGTGCCAGCAGTTTACTAGCTGAAGCCTACGAGCAGTACTTC. Translated, it gives CASSLLAEAYEQYF.

The chain links TRBV7-9 to TRBJ2-7; 14 bases line up with TRBD2. V shed 1 base, J shed 0 bases, and the junction held 8 bases outside the gene matches. CDR3 size: 19 residues. Germline-derived CDR1 and CDR2 are SEHNR and FQNEAQ (reference sequence). This CDR3 reads CASSLGGTSGSQFSYEQYF. The CDR3 DNA sequence: TGTGCCAGCAGCTTAGGGGGGACTAGCGGGAGCCAGTTCTCCTACGAGCAGTACTTC.

V is TRBV9 and J is TRBJ1-1, with D perhaps matching TRBD1 (6 bases). The CDR3 runs 13 residues. The V and J ends lost 0 bases and 8 bases respectively, with 11 bases between them. The germline gives CDR1 SGDLS, CDR2 YYNGEE. CDR3 protein: CASSVGGGREAFF. As DNA, the CDR3 is TGTGCCAGCAGCGTAGGTGGGGGGCGAGAAGCTTTCTTT.

The chain is built from TRBV28 and TRBJ1-5; D is undetermined. This CDR3 spans 14 amino acids. Germline values: CDR1 MDHEN, CDR2 SYDVKM. The V end was cut by 7 bases, the J end by 4 bases, with 14 bases between. The CDR3 protein is CASTPDILNQPQHF. The DNA for the CDR3 is TGTGCCAGCACCCCTGACATTTTAAATCAGCCCCAGCATTTT.

The chain carries TRBV6-1 and TRBJ1-2; 7 bases map to TRBD1. J was trimmed by 4 bases and V by 2 bases; bases with no gene match: 4. The CDR3 loop spans 14 amino acids. Germline loops: CDR1 MNHNS, CDR2 SASEGT. CDR3 loop: CASSETGVAYGYTF. In DNA, the CDR3 is TGTGCCAGCAGTGAAACAGGGGTTGCCTATGGCTACACCTTC.

This chain links TRBV7-8 with TRBJ1-1, with TRBD1 matching 11 bases. The CDR3 is 14 amino acids. Germline V CDR1 and CDR2: SGHVS, FQNEAQ. V gave up 0 bases and J gave up 8 bases; unmatched junction bases: 2. CDR3 sequence reads: CASSLAGTGGEAFF. The CDR3 nucleotides are TGTGCCAGCAGCTTAGCCGGGACAGGGGGGGAAGCTTTCTTT.

This chain links TRBV6-5 with TRBJ1-1; tentative D call: TRBD1 (6 bases). The V end lost 2 bases, the J end lost 8 bases, and 15 bases lay between the germline ends. This CDR3 comprises 14 residues. The germline CDR1 and CDR2 sequences are MNHEY and SVGAGI. The DNA of the CDR3 is TGTGCCAGCAGTTACGGAGCGGGGGCAATCGAAGCTTTCTTT. Its protein is CASSYGAGAIEAFF.

The gene calls are TRBV30 and TRBJ2-7, with 7 bases that match TRBD1. Trimming took 1 base from V and 3 from J; bases not matched to a gene: 6. The length of the CDR3 is 14 residues. Germline-derived CDR1 and CDR2 are GTSNPN and SVGIG (reference sequence). CDR3 bases: TGTGCCTGGAGTGGACAGGGTGGTTTCTACGAGCAGTACTTC. It is translated as CAWSGQGGFYEQYF.

This clone was seen just once. The chain carries TRBV27 and TRBJ2-3; 9 bases agree with TRBD2. From germline, CDR1 is MNHEY and CDR2 SMNVEV (reference sequence). The junction had 4 bases not matched to a gene; V was cut back by 5 bases and J by 1 base. The CDR3 length is 15 residues. The CDR3 spells CASSPQRGGTDTQYF. CDR3 in DNA: TGTGCCAGCAGTCCGCAGCGGGGGGGCACAGATACGCAGTATTTT.

The rearrangement uses TRBV5-1 and TRBJ1-2, with D maybe TRBD1 (5 bases). CDR3 length: 14 residues. Trimming cost V 0 bases and J 8 bases, with 14 bases left between them. CDR1 and CDR2 from the germline V gene are SGHRS and YFSETQ. CDR3 coding DNA: TGCGCCAGCAGCTTGGCCTATACAGGTGACGGCTACACCTTC. The encoded protein is CASSLAYTGDGYTF.